One and the same sample provided the 2 T cell receptor beta chains below, sequenced in a study of cytomegalovirus exposure and HLA in healthy donors. Repertoires were generated with immunoSEQ multiplex PCR, while TCRdb's copy carries only in-frame clones and drops some. In the table there are approximately 300,000 clones, about nine tenths of which are singletons. Sequenced input: PBMCs. The receptors shown here come from a woman between 18 and 30 years old in good health and CMV-seronegative.

This clone occurred once. The rearrangement links TRBV5-1 to TRBJ2-2, with unresolved D. The V gene's germline CDR1 is SGHRS and CDR2 YFSETQ. Between the trimmed V and J ends, which lost 4 bases and 6 bases, there was a span of 13 bases. The CDR3 contains 14 residues. The CDR3 coding sequence is TGCGCCAGCAGCAGCGCTATTAACGCCGGGGAGCTGTTTTTT. Encoded protein: CASSSAINAGELFF.

The gene calls are TRBV6-5 and TRBJ2-1; TRBD2 aligns across 10 bases. Germline CDR1 and CDR2: MNHEY and SVGAGI. The CDR3 contains 14 residues. The V segment lost 5 bases and the J segment 7 bases; nucleotides outside the gene matches: 5. CDR3 amino acids: CASSAGTSVNEQFF. Written as DNA, the CDR3 is TGTGCCAGCAGTGCCGGGACTAGCGTTAATGAGCAGTTCTTC.